This TCR beta chain was retrieved from a study of beta chain features in type 1 diabetes. Overall study: In all, around 110,000,000 sorted cells from all samples were analyzed. The study, taken as a whole, reports: TCRB CDR3s from Type 1 diabetes patients were moderately but significantly shorter in all four CD4+ subsets.

The CDR3 contains 19 residues. V dropped 2 bases and J dropped 5; count of bases not matched to a gene: 8. Germline V gene lookup returns CDR1 SGHAT and CDR2 FQNNGV. This clone was counted between two and nine times. Its antigen is unidentified. Sorting based on CD45RO/CCR7/CD25/CD127/CD95/CD27 separated CD4+ naive, central memory, regulatory and stem cell-like memory cells. Without exception, sorted populations had purity beyond 98%. Since all of the isolated RNA was reverse transcribed, expressed TCRB transcripts were what got sequenced. Sequencing was performed with immunoSEQ multiplex PCR; in TCRdb, only in-frame clones are kept and a portion is missing. The data contain more than 550,000 clones, about 14% of them singletons.

This receptor was taken from a man younger than 35 with type 1 diabetes. The gene calls are TRBV11-2 and TRBJ2-2; TRBD2 matches at 16 bases. Sequencing input: naive CD4+ T cells from blood. CDR3 sequence (DNA): TGTGCCAGCAGCTTACCCCCGGGACTAGCGGGGGGGCGGACCGGGGAGCTGTTTTTT. Amino acid sequence: CASSLPPGLAGGRTGELFF.